What follows is one T cell receptor (beta chain) and its context. Its antigen is undetermined. V was cut by 6 bases and J by 1 base, with 19 bases left in between. The CDR3 extends over 17 amino acids. CDR1 KGHSH and CDR2 LQKENI come from the germline V gene. Sequenced by immunoSEQ multiplex PCR; TCRdb stores in-frame clones only, minus some. The sample carries 75,000 to 95,000 clones, roughly 81% recorded once. This entry is derived from a study of identifying expanded T cells in peripheral blood. Whole-study findings and limits: About 1.2 clones differed between technical replicates, versus roughly 17 and 20 over time. Across healthy donors, higher total template counts meant significantly greater roughly two-week count variance.

No infections or other immune events were documented during collection. The source is a person between 18 and 75 years old in good health. The chain carries TRBV18 and TRBJ2-1, with D tentatively TRBD1 (6 bases). The sample taken for sequencing was blood. This CDR3 reads CASSLEQGIGSYNEQFF. In DNA form, the CDR3 reads TGTGCCAGCTCTCTCGAACAGGGAATTGGGTCCTACAATGAGCAGTTCTTC.